What follows are 8 T cell receptor beta chains derived from one specimen sequenced in a study of response to subunit inactivated influenza vaccine. TCRdb re-called the RT-PCR reads with MiXCR, one entry per CDR3 protein. The table has about 700,000 distinct CDR3 sequences, around a sixth seen once. The starting material was PBMCs from blood, obtained 11 to 12 days after vaccination. Receptor source: a man between 45 and 60 years old who received an inactivated influenza vaccine.

The chain uses TRBV3-1 and TRBJ2-7; 7 bases line up with TRBD2. The CDR3 spans 14 residues. Per germline, CDR1 LGHDT and CDR2 YNNKEL (reference sequence). The junction had 14 bases not matched to a gene; V was cut back by 9 bases and J by 6 bases. The CDR3 DNA is TGTGCCAGTCATTTCGGGACTACCAGCGCCGAGCAGTACTTC. Amino acid sequence: CASHFGTTSAEQYF.

This rearrangement joins TRBV5-1 to TRBJ1-1; 12 positions match TRBD1. The CDR3 extends over 16 amino acids. Germline V CDR1 and CDR2: SGHRS, YFSETQ. V trimming: 4 bases; J trimming: 3 bases; junction bases outside the gene matches: 7. The CDR3 protein is CASSPRGQGADTEAFF. DNA for the CDR3: TGCGCCAGCAGCCCGAGGGGACAGGGGGCGGACACTGAAGCTTTCTTT.

Many counts were recorded for this clonotype. The chain joins TRBV7-8 to TRBJ1-5; 9 bases are a match to TRBD1. This CDR3 is built from 16 residues. With V trimmed by 5 bases and J by 7 bases, 12 bases remained unmatched. Germline lookup yields CDR1 SGHVS and CDR2 FQNEAQ. The CDR3 DNA follows: TGTGCCAGCAGCCGCAGACGGGACAGGGTGCGACAGCCCCAGCATTTT. The encoded protein is CASSRRRDRVRQPQHF.

Only a few counts were recorded for this clonotype. This chain uses TRBV20-1 with TRBJ1-1, with TRBD1 identical over 7 bases. Germline-derived CDR1 and CDR2 are DFQATT and SNEGSKA (reference sequence). V gave up 4 bases and J gave up 4 bases; unmatched junction bases: 3. There are 12 residues in the CDR3. The CDR3 region is CSAKRQGTEAFF. The CDR3 region has the DNA TGCAGTGCTAAAAGACAGGGCACTGAAGCTTTCTTT.

This chain uses TRBV18 with TRBJ2-3; no definite D call. CDR1 and CDR2 from the germline V gene are KGHSH and LQKENI. The CDR3 totals 16 residues. The V end lost 0 bases, the J end lost 1 base, and 11 bases lay between the germline ends. The CDR3, as DNA: TGTGCCAGCTCACCACCTGGTCTAGTTGGCACAGATACGCAGTATTTT. This encodes CASSPPGLVGTDTQYF.

This clonotype has only a few counts. V is TRBV20-1 and J is TRBJ1-5; D call uncertain. Germline values: CDR1 DFQATT, CDR2 SNEGSKA (reference sequence). The CDR3 consists of 13 residues. Trimming pared 5 bases from V and 7 bases from J, leaving 15 bases between. The CDR3 DNA reads as TGCAGTGCTCAGGTGGGAGATCACCAGCCCCAGCATTTT. This encodes CSAQVGDHQPQHF.

The V gene is TRBV7-9, the J gene TRBJ1-6; D is uncertain. V was cut by 1 base and J by 6 bases, with 10 bases left in between. Germline loops: CDR1 SEHNR, CDR2 FQNEAQ (reference sequence). The length of the CDR3 is 15 residues. This CDR3 reads CASSLVEGSNSPLHF. The CDR3 bases are TGTGCCAGCAGCTTAGTTGAGGGAAGTAATTCACCCCTCCACTTT.

This clonotype was recorded only once. CDR3 DNA: TGCGCCAGCAGCTTGGCTGGGGAAAGGAAGTACTTC. Translation: CASSLAGERKYF. The chain links TRBV5-1 to TRBJ2-7; D not resolved. Per germline, CDR1 SGHRS and CDR2 YFSETQ. There are 12 residues in the CDR3. Trimming pared 0 bases from V and 11 bases from J, leaving 12 bases between.